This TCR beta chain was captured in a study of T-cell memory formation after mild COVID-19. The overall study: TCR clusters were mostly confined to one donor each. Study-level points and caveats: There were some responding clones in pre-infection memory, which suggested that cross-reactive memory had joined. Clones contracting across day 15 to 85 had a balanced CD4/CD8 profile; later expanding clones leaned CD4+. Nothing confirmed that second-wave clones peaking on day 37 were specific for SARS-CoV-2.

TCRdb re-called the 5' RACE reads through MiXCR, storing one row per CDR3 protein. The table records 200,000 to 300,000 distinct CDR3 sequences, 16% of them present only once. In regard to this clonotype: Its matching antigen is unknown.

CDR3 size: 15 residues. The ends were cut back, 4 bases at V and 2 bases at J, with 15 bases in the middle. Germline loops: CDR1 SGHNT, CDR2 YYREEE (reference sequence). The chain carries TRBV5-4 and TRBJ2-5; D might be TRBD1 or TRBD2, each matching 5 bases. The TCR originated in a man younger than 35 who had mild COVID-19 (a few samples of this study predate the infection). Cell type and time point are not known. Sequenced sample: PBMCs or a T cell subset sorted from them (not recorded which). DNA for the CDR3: TGTGCCAGCAGCAACCCGACGGGGCGGCAAGAGACCCAGTACTTC. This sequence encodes CASSNPTGRQETQYF.